This T cell receptor (beta chain) was captured by sequencing in a study of blood T cell repertoires in COVID-19. CDR3 length: 11 residues. Unmatched junction bases numbered 3, after V lost 5 bases and J lost 11 bases. From germline, CDR1 is SNHLY and CDR2 FYNNEI. In the authors' workflow: How many nucleated cells were present was estimated from reference gene primer amplification. Generated by immunoSEQ multiplex PCR, the TCRdb table keeps only in-frame clones and is missing some. The V and J calls and clone size are taken from that table; D and trimming were inferred from the DNA. The repertoire holds approximately 220,000 clones, with roughly 86% as singletons.

The rearrangement uses TRBV2 and TRBJ1-2; 9 nucleotides match TRBD1. The origin of this receptor is a woman younger than 45 with acute COVID-19. Source material: PBMCs or T cells enriched from blood (not recorded which). The CDR3 bases are TGTGCCAGCAGTCAAGACAGGGGGTACACCTTC. This encodes CASSQDRGYTF.